One sample yielded the 27 T cell receptor beta chains listed below, sequenced in a study of beta chain features in type 1 diabetes. The authors reverse transcribed all of the isolated RNA, so sequencing captured expressed TCRB transcripts. Assay used: immunoSEQ multiplex PCR; TCRdb lists only in-frame clones, some missing. The repertoire holds 150,000 or so clones, about a tenth seen once, with about 0.68% in the top ten. Material: central memory CD4+ T cells from blood. The receptors were gathered from a man aged 18 to 29 in good health.

The rearrangement links TRBV7-2 to TRBJ2-3; 8 nucleotides line up with TRBD2. The CDR3 has 15 amino acids. Germline V CDR1 and CDR2: SGHTA, FQGNSA. V was clipped by 8 bases and J by 7 bases; unmatched bases: 14. CDR3 region: CASGERGGPVNTQYF. The CDR3 DNA is TGTGCCAGCGGCGAACGGGGGGGCCCAGTCAATACGCAGTATTTT. Together with reference TRBV7-2 and TRBJ2-3, the CDR3 gives the full variable domain: GAGVSQSPSNKVTEKGKDVELRCDPISGHTALYWYRQSLGQGLEFLIYFQGNSAPDKSGLPSDRFSAERTGGSVSTLTIQRTQQEDSAVYLCASGERGGPVNTQYFGPGTRLTVL.

This clone occurred many times. The gene calls are TRBV7-2 and TRBJ1-2; D is unresolved. The V and J ends lost 2 bases and 7 bases respectively, with 8 bases between them. Per germline, CDR1 SGHTA and CDR2 FQGNSA. This CDR3 region has 12 residues. The CDR3 loop reads CASSLRNRGYTF. CDR3 DNA sequence: TGTGCCAGCAGCTTACGTAATCGTGGCTACACCTTC.

The sample holds many counts of this clone. The chain has TRBV5-1 and TRBJ2-1; TRBD2 matches 8 bases. With V trimmed by 7 bases and J by 7 bases, 10 bases remained unmatched. Germline CDR1 SGHRS, CDR2 YFSETQ. The CDR3 consists of 14 residues. CDR3 sequence (DNA): TGCGCCAGCGGGGGGAGACTAGCGCGGAATGAGCAGTTCTTC. It yields the protein CASGGRLARNEQFF.

This clone was counted a few times. The chain links TRBV7-6 to TRBJ2-1; 8 positions match TRBD2. V shed 2 bases and J 9 bases; nucleotides not matched to a gene: 6. The CDR3 has 14 amino acids. From germline, CDR1 is SGHVS and CDR2 FNYEAQ. In DNA, the CDR3 is TGTGCCAGCAGCTTATTTCGTGCGGGAGGTGAGCAGTTCTTC. It is translated as CASSLFRAGGEQFF.

This clone was detected a few times. The chain is built from TRBV5-1 and TRBJ2-4; TRBD2 matches 14 bases. The V gene's germline CDR1 is SGHRS and CDR2 YFSETQ. Unmatched junction bases numbered 9, after V lost 4 bases and J lost 9 bases. This CDR3 is 16 amino acids long. The CDR3 reads CASSLRTSGRSSIQYF. In DNA form, the CDR3 reads TGCGCCAGCAGCCTAAGGACTAGCGGGAGGTCCAGCATTCAGTACTTC. The full variable domain, with the rest looked up from reference TRBV5-1 and TRBJ2-4, is KAGVTQTPRYLIKTRGQQVTLSCSPISGHRSVSWYQQTPGQGLQFLFEYFSETQRNKGNFPGRFSGRQFSNSRSEMNVSTLELGDSALYLCASSLRTSGRSSIQYFGAGTRLSVL.

Only a few counts were recorded for this clone. This chain uses TRBV12-5 with TRBJ2-3; 9 bases are a match to TRBD2. The CDR3 runs to 14 residues. V lost 1 base to trimming and J lost 5 bases; unmatched junction nucleotides: 1. The germline V gene has CDR1 LGHNT and CDR2 FRNRAP. The CDR3 is CASGLGGGEDTQYF. The CDR3 region has the DNA TGTGCTAGTGGTTTGGGCGGGGGGGAAGATACGCAGTATTTT.

J is TRBJ2-2 and V is TRBV11-2, with D perhaps matching TRBD1 (5 bases). The CDR3 spans 14 residues. CDR1 is SGHAT and CDR2 is FQNNGV in the germline V gene. Trimming pared 3 bases from V and 6 bases from J, leaving 11 bases between. The CDR3 reads CASSLNQGSGELFF. CDR3 DNA: TGTGCCAGCAGCTTGAATCAGGGCTCCGGGGAGCTGTTTTTT.

The rearrangement joins TRBV5-1 to TRBJ2-2; perhaps TRBD1 as D (6 bases). This CDR3 is built from 13 residues. V was cut by 5 bases and J by 3 bases, with 8 bases left in between. Germline V gives CDR1 SGHRS, CDR2 YFSETQ. The CDR3 nucleotides are TGCGCCAGCAGAAAGGGGGACACCGGGGAGCTGTTTTTT. It codes for CASRKGDTGELFF. Variable domain in full (rest from reference TRBV5-1 and TRBJ2-2): KAGVTQTPRYLIKTRGQQVTLSCSPISGHRSVSWYQQTPGQGLQFLFEYFSETQRNKGNFPGRFSGRQFSNSRSEMNVSTLELGDSALYLCASRKGDTGELFFGEGSRLTVL.

The CDR3 loop is CASSFNRAAYEQYF. CDR3 bases: TGTGCCAGCAGCTTTAACAGGGCCGCCTACGAGCAGTACTTC. The chain couples TRBV5-5 to TRBJ2-7; weak D call: TRBD1 (6 bases). The V end was cut by 2 bases, the J end by 2 bases, with 11 bases between. Per the germline V gene, CDR1 is SGHKS and CDR2 is YYEKEE (reference sequence). This CDR3 has 14 residues. Full variable domain (missing parts from reference TRBV5-5 and TRBJ2-7): DAGVTQSPTHLIKTRGQQVTLRCSPISGHKSVSWYQQVLGQGPQFIFQYYEKEERGRGNFPDRFSARQFPNYSSELNVNALLLGDSALYLCASSFNRAAYEQYFGPGTRLTVT.

The chain links TRBV7-2 to TRBJ2-5; TRBD1 might be the D (5 bases). CDR1 is SGHTA and CDR2 is FQGNSA in the germline V gene. Trimming cost V 5 bases and J 2 bases, with 15 bases left between them. The CDR3 is 15 residues long. CDR3 bases: TGTGCCAGCAGCCTGGCGGCAGGGCCACAAGAGACCCAGTACTTC. Translated: CASSLAAGPQETQYF.

There are a few counts of this clone. J is TRBJ2-5 and V is TRBV2; TRBD2 matches 12 bases. The J segment lost 3 bases and the V segment lost 1 base, leaving 3 bases of the junction unmatched. The CDR3 totals 16 residues. Germline-derived CDR1 and CDR2 are SNHLY and FYNNEI. CDR3 amino acids: CASSEGASGGEETQYF. For the CDR3, the DNA is TGTGCCAGCAGTGAAGGGGCTAGCGGGGGGGAAGAGACCCAGTACTTC.

The chain is built from TRBV7-2 and TRBJ2-7, with 9 nucleotides matching TRBD1. Germline trimming cut 5 bases from V and 5 bases from J; bases unmatched to any gene: 7. This CDR3 has 14 residues. Germline V gene sequence: CDR1 SGHTA, CDR2 FQGNSA. CDR3 nucleotide sequence: TGTGCCAGCAGCCCCAGGACAGGGGCCCACGAGCAGTACTTC. It yields the protein CASSPRTGAHEQYF.

The chain has TRBV14 and TRBJ2-4; tentative D call: TRBD2 (7 bases). This CDR3 contains 15 residues. The V end was cut by 3 bases, the J end by 4 bases, with 13 bases between. Germline V CDR1 and CDR2: SGHDN, FVKESK. The CDR3 sequence: CASSQGGTLKNIQYF. The CDR3 bases are TGTGCCAGCAGCCAGGGAGGGACACTTAAAAACATTCAGTACTTC.

The V call is TRBV29-1, the J call TRBJ2-3; the match to TRBD2 covers 7 bases. This CDR3 contains 14 residues. The V gene's germline CDR1 is SQVTM and CDR2 ANQGSEA. The J segment lost 2 bases and the V segment lost 5 bases, leaving 7 bases of the junction unmatched. The CDR3 reads CSVRRGLNTDTQYF. Here the CDR3 DNA reads TGCAGCGTTCGGCGGGGACTAAACACAGATACGCAGTATTTT.

This clone was seen only a few times. This chain uses TRBV5-1 with TRBJ2-2; TRBD2 aligns across 8 bases. This CDR3 region has 17 residues. V shed 4 bases, J shed 4 bases, and the junction held 12 bases outside the gene matches. Germline V gene sequence: CDR1 SGHRS, CDR2 YFSETQ. The CDR3 coding sequence is TGCGCCAGCAGCGGTGAGGGGCGGGGGGCCCTCACCGGGGAGCTGTTTTTT. Protein sequence: CASSGEGRGALTGELFF.

This clone was observed a few times. In the same sample, other DNA sequences code for this CDR3. This chain links TRBV13 with TRBJ2-3; tentative D call: TRBD2 (7 bases). The CDR3 loop spans 16 amino acids. Germline CDR1 PRHDT, CDR2 FYEKMQ (reference sequence). V was trimmed by 2 bases and J by 0 bases, leaving 12 bases between them. CDR3 protein: CASSLRAGASTDTQYF. The CDR3 coding sequence is TGTGCCAGCAGCTTAAGGGCGGGGGCTAGCACAGATACGCAGTATTTT.

In its sample, this clone was seen a few times. This chain links TRBV2 with TRBJ2-3; weak D call: TRBD2 (5 bases). The CDR3 extends over 17 amino acids. CDR1 and CDR2 from the germline V gene are SNHLY and FYNNEI. V was clipped by 5 bases and J by 0 bases, with 18 bases between them. CDR3 coding DNA: TGTGCCAGCAGTACCCCTCGACTACTTACTAGCACAGATACGCAGTATTTT. It translates to CASSTPRLLTSTDTQYF.

The chain couples TRBV10-3 to TRBJ2-3, with 7 bases aligning to TRBD2. Trimming took 9 bases from V and 2 from J; bases not matched to a gene: 2. This CDR3 is 12 amino acids long. Per germline, CDR1 ENHRY and CDR2 SYGVKD. CDR3 in amino acids: CAMSGDTDTQYF. The CDR3 DNA is TGTGCCATGAGCGGGGACACAGATACGCAGTATTTT.

This chain connects TRBV18 to TRBJ1-4; TRBD1 aligns across 7 bases. This CDR3 has 15 amino acids. J was trimmed by 8 bases and V by 6 bases; bases with no gene match: 12. CDR1 and CDR2 (germline): KGHSH, LQKENI. In DNA form, the CDR3 reads TGTGCCAGCTCTCGATCCGGACAGGCAGGAGAAAAACTGTTTTTT. Amino acids: CASSRSGQAGEKLFF.

This clone was picked up many times. The chain uses TRBV29-1 and TRBJ1-2; a weak D match, TRBD1 (5 bases). There are 13 residues in the CDR3. CDR1 is SQVTM, CDR2 ANQGSEA, per germline. Between the trimmed V and J ends, which lost 4 bases and 2 bases, there was a span of 11 bases. Here the CDR3 reads CSVVPGPNYGYTF. In nucleotides, the CDR3 is TGCAGCGTTGTGCCAGGGCCGAACTATGGCTACACCTTC.

The chain combines TRBV5-1 with TRBJ2-1; 7 bases agree with TRBD2. This CDR3 spans 16 amino acids. V dropped 4 bases and J dropped 0; count of bases not matched to a gene: 7. Germline values: CDR1 SGHRS, CDR2 YFSETQ. The CDR3: CASSPDSGGSYNEQFF. The CDR3 nucleotides are TGCGCCAGCAGCCCGGACTCGGGGGGCTCCTACAATGAGCAGTTCTTC.

The chain couples TRBV6-5 to TRBJ2-7; 10 bases match TRBD2. Germline CDR1 is MNHEY and CDR2 is SVGAGI. With V trimmed by 3 bases and J by 2 bases, 1 base remained unmatched. The CDR3 covers 14 residues. CDR3 protein: CASSYSGGPYEQYF. As DNA, the CDR3 is TGTGCCAGCAGTTATAGCGGGGGGCCCTACGAGCAGTACTTC.

The chain carries TRBV14 and TRBJ2-5; 7 bases are a match to TRBD1. The germline V gene has CDR1 SGHDN and CDR2 FVKESK. The junction had 4 bases not matched to a gene; V was cut back by 1 base and J by 2 bases. The CDR3 has 15 residues. The CDR3 DNA reads as TGTGCCAGCAGCCAAGCCCTGGGACAGCAAGAGACCCAGTACTTC. Encoded protein: CASSQALGQQETQYF.

This clone was observed a few times. V gene TRBV12-5 combines with J gene TRBJ2-3, with D tentatively TRBD1 (6 bases). The CDR3 contains 14 residues. Germline V gene data show CDR1 as LGHNT and CDR2 as FRNRAP. V gave up 6 bases and J gave up 4 bases, with 14 bases separating them. The CDR3 protein is CASGSGQFPDTQYF. DNA for the CDR3: TGTGCTAGTGGCTCAGGACAGTTTCCAGATACGCAGTATTTT.

This clone was counted between two and nine times. The V and J genes are TRBV5-4 and TRBJ2-3, with TRBD2 as a possible D gene (6 bases). Trimming took 4 bases from V and 1 from J, leaving 13 bases between them. Germline CDR1 reads SGHNT; CDR2 reads YYREEE (reference sequence). This CDR3 comprises 15 residues. The CDR3 spells CASSRRERGTDTQYF. In nucleotides, the CDR3 is TGTGCCAGCAGCCGCCGGGAGCGGGGCACAGATACGCAGTATTTT.

Only a few counts were recorded for this clone. CDR3 residues: CAWSVRSTGKGSNQPQHF. The DNA for the CDR3 is TGTGCCTGGAGTGTAAGGTCGACAGGGAAAGGGTCTAATCAGCCCCAGCATTTT. V gene TRBV30 combines with J gene TRBJ1-5; the match to TRBD1 covers 7 bases. In germline, CDR1 is GTSNPN, CDR2 SVGIG (reference sequence). The V segment lost 0 bases and the J segment 4 bases; nucleotides outside the gene matches: 15. The CDR3 consists of 18 residues.

The genes are TRBV2 and TRBJ2-1; D gene unclear. The CDR3 length is 14 residues. V lost 10 bases and J lost 3, with 16 bases in between. Germline V gene data show CDR1 as SNHLY and CDR2 as FYNNEI. The CDR3 sequence is CAIIPGPLYNEQFF. CDR3 sequence (DNA): TGTGCCATTATCCCGGGTCCGCTCTACAATGAGCAGTTCTTC.